What follows are 27 T cell receptor beta chains derived from one specimen sequenced in a study of glioma-infiltrating T cells. TCR alpha and beta CDR3 regions were amplified from RNA using iRepertoire nested multiplex PCR. Via MiXCR, TCRdb re-called the multiplex PCR reads, giving one row per CDR3 protein. The table records 300,000 to 450,000 distinct CDR3 sequences, roughly two fifths of them present only once. What was sequenced was glioma tissue, nonneoplastic brain tissue, or PBMCs (not recorded which). The receptors were sampled from a human donor with low-grade glioma or glioblastoma, undergoing nonglioma brain surgery, or in good health (not recorded which).

This clonotype was detected only a few times. The chain employs TRBV7-2 and TRBJ2-4; TRBD2 aligns across 9 bases. This CDR3 contains 16 residues. The junction had 3 bases not matched to a gene; V was cut back by 3 bases and J by 0 bases. The germline V gene has CDR1 SGHTA and CDR2 FQGNSA. Here the CDR3 DNA reads TGTGCCAGCAGCTTCCTAGCGGGGCTAGCCAAAAACATTCAGTACTTC. It translates to CASSFLAGLAKNIQYF.

Ten or more counts support this clonotype. This chain links TRBV6-1 with TRBJ1-5, with TRBD1 identical over 7 bases. With 6 bases clipped from V and 1 base from J, the junction kept 3 bases outside the gene matches. Germline CDR1 and CDR2: MNHNS and SASEGT. This CDR3 has 14 residues. The CDR3 here is CASRRDRSNQPQHF. The CDR3 coding sequence is TGTGCCAGCAGAAGGGACAGAAGCAATCAGCCCCAGCATTTT.

The chain employs TRBV27 and TRBJ2-1; 13 nucleotides line up with TRBD2. Germline V gives CDR1 MNHEY, CDR2 SMNVEV (reference sequence). Losses at the gene ends were 6 bases for V and 5 bases for J; bases not matched to a gene: 4. The CDR3 runs to 15 residues. The DNA for the CDR3 is TGTGCCAGCAGCTCCGGGACTAGCGGGGACAATGAGCAGTTCTTC. The encoded protein is CASSSGTSGDNEQFF.

This clonotype was counted only a few times. This rearrangement joins TRBV20-1 to TRBJ2-3, with 9 bases matching TRBD2. Per germline, CDR1 DFQATT and CDR2 SNEGSKA (reference sequence). The CDR3 length is 15 residues. V gave up 2 bases and J gave up 2 bases; unmatched junction bases: 5. CDR3 sequence: CSARTSGSFTDTQYF. CDR3 nucleotides: TGCAGTGCTAGAACTAGCGGGTCTTTCACAGATACGCAGTATTTT.

This clonotype came up a few times. The V call is TRBV25-1, the J call TRBJ2-7; D is unclear. The CDR3 is 14 amino acids. Per the germline V gene, CDR1 is MGHDK and CDR2 is SYGVNS. Trimming shortened V by 4 bases and J by 0 bases, and 10 bases separated the two germline ends. The DNA for the CDR3 is TGTGCCAGCAGTGGCTTAAGGCACTCCTACGAGCAGTACTTC. Its protein product is CASSGLRHSYEQYF.

A few counts support this clonotype. The chain uses TRBV15 and TRBJ2-2; no reliable D call. The CDR3 runs 18 residues. CDR1 and CDR2 (germline): LNHNV, YYDKDF (reference sequence). Deletions cut 0 bases from V and 6 bases from J, with 20 bases between. CDR3 DNA: TGTGCCACCAGCAGAGATGTGCGGTCGTCGGGTGGGGCCGGGGAGCTGTTTTTT. Translation gives CATSRDVRSSGGAGELFF.

In this sample, this clonotype turned up a few times. The chain links TRBV19 to TRBJ2-7; possibly TRBD1 for D (5 bases). Germline assignment: CDR1 LNHDA and CDR2 SQIVND (reference sequence). The CDR3 loop spans 13 amino acids. V was pared by 3 bases and J by 3 bases, with 9 bases between. This CDR3 reads CASSIYTGYEQYF. The CDR3 DNA is TGTGCCAGTAGTATTTATACAGGCTACGAGCAGTACTTC.

A word on this clonotype: A much larger clone lies one base from this, so it may be a read error. The V and J genes are TRBV6-1 and TRBJ2-5; tentative D call: TRBD1 (6 bases). V was pared by 2 bases and J by 5 bases, with 15 bases between. The germline CDR1 and CDR2 sequences are MNHNS and SASEGT. The CDR3 sequence is 15 residues long. The CDR3 protein is CASSELRERGETQYF. The DNA of the CDR3 is TGTGCCAGCAGTGAACTGAGGGAAAGGGGGGAGACCCAGTACTTC.

This clonotype has ten or more counts. The chain employs TRBV15 and TRBJ2-1, with D tentatively TRBD1 or TRBD2 (6 bases each). V was clipped by 6 bases and J by 7 bases, with 16 bases between them. Germline CDR1 and CDR2: LNHNV and YYDKDF (reference sequence). There are 14 residues in the CDR3. The CDR3 nucleotides are TGTGCCACCAGAGGGGCCGGGGGCGGAAATGAGCAGTTCTTC. Its protein is CATRGAGGGNEQFF.

This chain uses TRBV6-2 or TRBV6-3 with TRBJ1-4; unclear D gene. The ends were cut back, 0 bases at V and 7 bases at J, with 12 bases in the middle. In germline, CDR1 is MNHEY, CDR2 SVGEGT. The CDR3 length is 15 residues. The CDR3 reads CASSYSSVFGEKLFF. The CDR3 nucleotides read TGTGCCAGCAGTTACTCGAGTGTGTTTGGTGAAAAACTGTTTTTT.

V and J are TRBV7-6 and TRBJ2-3, with D perhaps matching TRBD1 (5 bases). This CDR3 contains 17 residues. The germline V gene has CDR1 SGHVS and CDR2 FNYEAQ. Trimming stripped 4 bases from V and 0 bases from J, with 17 bases between. CDR3 protein: CASSYLQTASSTDTQYF. Here the CDR3 DNA reads TGTGCCAGCAGCTACCTACAGACAGCTTCTAGCACAGATACGCAGTATTTT.

As to this clonotype: Being one base from a much bigger clone, this may be a read error. V gene TRBV6-2 or TRBV6-3 combines with J gene TRBJ2-7; 12 positions agree with TRBD2. Per germline, CDR1 MNHEY and CDR2 SVGEGT. The CDR3 runs to 17 residues. CDR3 region: CANSFRTSGISSYEQYF. The DNA of the CDR3 is TGTGCCAACAGTTTCCGGACTAGCGGGATATCCTCCTACGAGCAGTACTTC.

This clonotype was found a few times. V usage is TRBV4-1 and J usage is TRBJ2-4, with 10 bases identical to TRBD2. Germline V lookup: CDR1 MGHRA, CDR2 YSYEKL. The V and J ends lost 4 bases and 7 bases, in that order; junction bases with no gene match: 7. This CDR3 has 15 amino acids. The CDR3 protein is CASSPSGGRRNIQYF. As DNA, the CDR3 is TGCGCCAGCAGCCCTAGCGGGGGACGCAGGAACATTCAGTACTTC.

The CDR3 DNA reads TGTGCCAGCAGTCCCCAGACAGGGATTGGCTACACCTTC. This sequence encodes CASSPQTGIGYTF. The gene calls are TRBV2 and TRBJ1-2, with 7 bases that match TRBD1. J gave up 7 bases and V 5 bases, and 7 bases lay outside the gene matches. The CDR3 extends over 13 amino acids. CDR1 SNHLY and CDR2 FYNNEI come from the germline V gene.

As concerns this clonotype: A much more abundant neighbour one base away suggests this may be a read error. The chain employs TRBV10-3 and TRBJ1-1; D gene uncertain. CDR3 length: 13 amino acids. Germline loops: CDR1 ENHRY, CDR2 SYGVKD. The CDR3 region has the DNA TGTCCCATCAGTGATAGGGTGCCCACTGAAGCTTTCTTT. As protein: CPISDRVPTEAFF.

A remark on this clonotype: This may arise from a read error, as a much more abundant clone is one base away. V and J are TRBV27 and TRBJ2-3, with TRBD2 identical over 9 bases. The V gene's germline CDR1 is MNHEY and CDR2 SMNVEV (reference sequence). The CDR3 spans 14 residues. The CDR3 DNA is TGTGCCAGCATGCTAGCGGGACCCACAGATAAGCAGTATTTT. Protein sequence: CASMLAGPTDKQYF.

V usage is TRBV7-2 and J usage is TRBJ1-1; TRBD1 agrees at 7 bases. CDR1 and CDR2 from the germline V gene are SGHTA and FQGNSA. Trimming removed 9 bases from V and 8 bases from J; junction bases left unmatched: 12. The CDR3 has 13 residues. CDR3 protein: CARSQPQTGEAFF. In DNA form, the CDR3 reads TGTGCCAGAAGCCAACCTCAGACAGGGGAAGCTTTCTTT.

A word on this clonotype: The germline gene is not matched at one end of the junction; a read error may be the cause. This chain connects TRBV20-1 to TRBJ2-1, with a weak D call TRBD2 (5 bases). In germline, CDR1 is DFQATT, CDR2 SNEGSKA (reference sequence). The CDR3 has 15 amino acids. The CDR3: CSARDFSDSYNELFF. The DNA of the CDR3 is TGCAGTGCTAGAGATTTTAGCGACTCCTACAATGAGCTGTTCTTC.

The chain links TRBV24-1 to TRBJ1-5; D gene unclear. The CDR3 has 17 amino acids. V was shortened by 8 bases and J by 3 bases, with 22 bases between the two germline ends. CDR1 is KGHDR, CDR2 SFDVKD, per germline. CDR3 nucleotide sequence: TGTGCCACCACTTATTTTTACATGGGGAATAACAATCAGCCCCAGCATTTT. It codes for CATTYFYMGNNNQPQHF.

As for this clonotype: The missing conserved phenylalanine or tryptophan at the end of this CDR3 makes a read error likely. The rearrangement links TRBV28 to TRBJ2-3; 8 bases are shared with TRBD2. Germline V gene lookup returns CDR1 MDHEN and CDR2 SYDVKM. This CDR3 has 14 amino acids. Trimming at V came to 2 bases and at J to 8 bases, leaving 6 bases not matched to a gene. In nucleotides, the CDR3 is TGTGCCAGCAGTTTAGGTCTAGCGGGCCGTACGCAGTATTCT. Amino acids: CASSLGLAGRTQYS.

V usage is TRBV11-2 and J usage is TRBJ2-7; D may be TRBD2 (6 bases). V was pared by 5 bases and J by 3 bases, with 11 bases between. CDR3 length: 13 residues. Germline CDR1 SGHAT, CDR2 FQNNGV. The CDR3: CASSPSAGYEQYF. The CDR3 bases are TGTGCCAGCAGCCCTAGCGCAGGCTACGAGCAGTACTTC.

V usage is TRBV28 and J usage is TRBJ2-7; D not certain. The CDR3 loop spans 15 amino acids. Germline CDR1 is MDHEN and CDR2 is SYDVKM. Deletions cut 3 bases from V and 0 bases from J, with 12 bases between. DNA for the CDR3: TGTGCCAGCAGTTTGCGGATAGCTCCCTCCTACGAGCAGTACTTC. Protein sequence: CASSLRIAPSYEQYF.

The chain is built from TRBV7-9 and TRBJ2-3; the match to TRBD1 covers 9 bases. V trimming: 6 bases; J trimming: 2 bases; junction bases outside the gene matches: 9. The CDR3 runs 16 residues. CDR1 and CDR2 from the germline V gene are SEHNR and FQNEAQ (reference sequence). CDR3 protein: CASSTTGQGYTDTQYF. The CDR3 nucleotides are TGTGCCAGCAGTACTACGGGACAGGGATACACAGATACGCAGTATTTT.

This clonotype was seen at least ten times. The chain recombines TRBV28 with TRBJ2-2, with 9 bases matching TRBD2. Trimming cost V 5 bases and J 3 bases; bases outside gene matches: 1. This CDR3 is 14 amino acids long. Germline values: CDR1 MDHEN, CDR2 SYDVKM. Written as DNA, the CDR3 is TGTGCCAGCAGTATAGCGGGAGACACCGGGGAGCTGTTTTTT. It yields the protein CASSIAGDTGELFF.

This clonotype was picked up many times. The chain joins TRBV28 to TRBJ2-1, with TRBD2 as a possible D gene (5 bases). V shed 5 bases and J shed 6 bases, with 17 bases lying between them. This CDR3 is built from 15 residues. Germline CDR1 is MDHEN and CDR2 is SYDVKM. DNA of the CDR3: TGTGCCAGCAGTCCAGGCAGCGAGGGTTCCAATGAGCAGTTCTTC. This encodes CASSPGSEGSNEQFF. Full variable domain (missing parts from reference TRBV28 and TRBJ2-1): DVKVTQSSRYLVKRTGEKVFLECVQDMDHENMFWYRQDPGLGLRLIYFSYDVKMKEKGDIPEGYSVSREKKERFSLILESASTNQTSMYLCASSPGSEGSNEQFFGPGTRLTVL.

Only a few counts were recorded for this clonotype. This chain uses TRBV7-3 with TRBJ1-6, with 8 bases lining up with TRBD1. The germline V gene encodes CDR1 SGHTA and CDR2 FQGTGA. V lost 5 bases and J lost 10; bases outside the gene matches: 4. The CDR3 runs 13 residues. The CDR3: CASSSGQGSPLHF. Written as DNA, the CDR3 is TGTGCCAGCAGCAGTGGACAGGGCTCACCCCTCCACTTT. Full variable domain (remainder filled in from reference TRBV7-3 and TRBJ1-6): GAGVSQTPSNKVTEKGKYVELRCDPISGHTALYWYRQSLGQGPEFLIYFQGTGAADDSGLPNDRFFAVRPEGSVSTLKIQRTERGDSAVYLCASSSGQGSPLHFGNGTRLTVT.

This sequence joins TRBV30 and TRBJ2-7, with 10 positions matching TRBD2. CDR3 length equals 13 residues. Germline assignment: CDR1 GTSNPN and CDR2 SVGIG (reference sequence). The V segment lost 1 base and the J segment 6 bases; nucleotides outside the gene matches: 3. CDR3 DNA: TGTGCCTGGAGTGGGCTAGCGGGAGCCGAGCAGTACTTC. Translation: CAWSGLAGAEQYF.